Below, 32 T cell receptor beta chains from the same sample are listed, as sequenced in a study of blood T cell repertoires in COVID-19. Clones were read by immunoSEQ multiplex PCR, and TCRdb kept only the in-frame ones, dropping some. The data contain around 220,000 clones, roughly 87% of them singletons. Sequencing used peripheral blood. These TCRs come from a man aged 40-49 years with active or convalescent COVID-19.

This clone has just one count. The chain recombines TRBV7-6 with TRBJ2-1, with 7 bases identical to TRBD1. This CDR3 spans 16 amino acids. Germline trimming cut 4 bases from V and 9 bases from J; bases unmatched to any gene: 15. In germline, CDR1 is SGHVS, CDR2 FNYEAQ. The CDR3 sequence: CASSSTGAIHRGEQFF. CDR3 DNA: TGTGCCAGCAGCTCTACAGGGGCAATTCATAGGGGTGAGCAGTTCTTC.

This clone has just a few counts. CDR3 DNA: TGTGCCAGCAGTTTGAGGATTTCCTATAATTCACCCCTCCACTTT. Translating it yields CASSLRISYNSPLHF. V and J are TRBV27 and TRBJ1-6; D is ambiguous. V lost 3 bases and J 1 base, leaving 7 bases between the germline ends. The CDR3 is 15 residues long. The germline V gene has CDR1 MNHEY and CDR2 SMNVEV (reference sequence).

The rearrangement uses TRBV12-5 and TRBJ2-7; 8 bases align to TRBD2. V gave up 7 bases and J gave up 3 bases; unmatched junction bases: 11. CDR3 length: 15 amino acids. Germline V gives CDR1 LGHNT, CDR2 FRNRAP. The CDR3 DNA reads as TGTGCTAGTGCCCCCGGGAGGGGAGCGGTCTACGAGCAGTACTTC. It translates to CASAPGRGAVYEQYF.

The J gene is TRBJ2-3, the V gene TRBV18; the match to TRBD2 covers 8 bases. CDR1 is KGHSH, CDR2 LQKENI, per germline. The ends lost 5 bases at V and 3 bases at J; junction bases unmatched: 7. The CDR3 sequence is 15 residues long. CDR3 DNA: TGTGCCAGCTCAGGAATCGGGGGGGCAACAGATACGCAGTATTTT. Its translation: CASSGIGGATDTQYF.

The chain is built from TRBV5-4 and TRBJ1-5, with 9 bases matching TRBD1. Germline CDR1 is SGHNT and CDR2 is YYREEE (reference sequence). The trim removed 0 bases at V and 16 bases at J, leaving 8 bases unmatched. CDR3 length equals 13 residues. The CDR3 DNA sequence: TGTGCCAGCAGCTTGGCCCGACAGGGGGTCCAACATTTT. It codes for CASSLARQGVQHF.

The chain links TRBV6-5 to TRBJ2-1; 9 nucleotides match TRBD1. Germline trimming cut 6 bases from V and 6 bases from J; bases unmatched to any gene: 3. This CDR3 comprises 13 residues. Germline-derived CDR1 and CDR2 are MNHEY and SVGAGI. In nucleotides, the CDR3 is TGTGCCAGCAGGGACAGGGGACGCAATGAGCAGTTCTTC. Translating gives CASRDRGRNEQFF.

V is TRBV27 and J is TRBJ1-5; 9 bases are a match to TRBD1. This CDR3 spans 15 amino acids. CDR1 and CDR2 (germline): MNHEY, SMNVEV (reference sequence). The ends lost 5 bases at V and 5 bases at J; junction bases unmatched: 7. CDR3 in amino acids: CASSDGQGSYQPQHF. DNA of the CDR3: TGTGCCAGCAGTGACGGACAGGGGTCCTATCAGCCCCAGCATTTT.

This clone was detected only once. The chain carries TRBV6-1 and TRBJ1-2, with 7 bases lining up with TRBD1. J lost 4 bases, V lost 1 base, and 9 bases had no gene match. Germline V lookup: CDR1 MNHNS, CDR2 SASEGT. The CDR3 loop spans 16 amino acids. This CDR3 reads CASSEGAGGQGYGYTF. The DNA for the CDR3 is TGTGCCAGCAGTGAAGGAGCAGGGGGGCAGGGCTATGGCTACACCTTC.

Here the CDR3 DNA reads TGTGCCAGCAGTTTTTCGGGACTAGCGGGAGAGGCCCAAGAGACCCAGTACTTC. Translating it yields CASSFSGLAGEAQETQYF. V and J are TRBV27 and TRBJ2-5, with TRBD2 matching 14 bases. The CDR3 spans 18 residues. Germline CDR1 is MNHEY and CDR2 is SMNVEV (reference sequence). The J segment lost 1 base and the V segment lost 3 bases, leaving 7 bases of the junction unmatched.

The rearrangement joins TRBV5-6 to TRBJ1-2; a possible D gene is TRBD1 (5 bases). The V end lost 0 bases, the J end lost 3 bases, and 9 bases lay between the germline ends. The CDR3 runs 14 residues. CDR1 is SGHDT and CDR2 is YYEEEE in the germline V gene. CDR3 in DNA: TGTGCCAGCAGCTTGGGACAGACCTACTATGGCTACACCTTC. The encoded protein is CASSLGQTYYGYTF. Using reference TRBV5-6 and TRBJ1-2 for the parts outside the CDR3, the full variable domain is DAGVTQSPTHLIKTRGQQVTLRCSPKSGHDTVSWYQQALGQGPQFIFQYYEEEERQRGNFPDRFSGHQFPNYSSELNVNALLLGDSALYLCASSLGQTYYGYTFGSGTRLTVV.

The chain joins TRBV28 to TRBJ2-1; 9 bases match TRBD2. With 3 bases clipped from V and 8 bases from J, the junction kept 11 bases outside the gene matches. The CDR3 loop spans 16 amino acids. Per germline, CDR1 MDHEN and CDR2 SYDVKM. The CDR3: CASSFTGGRAGDEQFF. For the CDR3, the DNA is TGTGCCAGCAGTTTTACCGGCGGGAGGGCCGGGGATGAGCAGTTCTTC.

The table lists this clone with a count of one. This rearrangement joins TRBV27 to TRBJ2-7; TRBD2 might be the D (6 bases). The CDR3 covers 16 residues. V gave up 7 bases and J gave up 0 bases, with 19 bases separating them. Germline assignment: CDR1 MNHEY and CDR2 SMNVEV (reference sequence). CDR3 protein: CASTSQGSGSSYEQYF. In DNA form, the CDR3 reads TGTGCCAGCACCTCCCAAGGTAGCGGTAGCTCCTACGAGCAGTACTTC.

The chain links TRBV15 to TRBJ2-5, with 9 nucleotides matching TRBD2. This CDR3 has 15 residues. The V and J ends lost 7 bases and 7 bases, in that order; junction bases with no gene match: 13. CDR1 and CDR2 (germline): LNHNV, YYDKDF (reference sequence). This CDR3 is CATIIRQGTSWTQYF. CDR3 in DNA: TGTGCCACCATTATTAGACAAGGGACTAGCTGGACCCAGTACTTC.

The chain is built from TRBV29-1 and TRBJ1-2; 11 positions match TRBD1. CDR1 is SQVTM and CDR2 is ANQGSEA in the germline V gene. V was clipped by 1 base and J by 4 bases; unmatched bases: 2. This CDR3 comprises 14 residues. DNA for the CDR3: TGCAGCGTTGAAGCCGGGACAGGGGGCTATGGCTACACCTTC. Residues: CSVEAGTGGYGYTF.

The gene calls are TRBV6-5 and TRBJ1-1; D is unresolved. CDR1 and CDR2 (germline): MNHEY, SVGAGI. This CDR3 is built from 11 residues. Deletions cut 7 bases from V and 3 bases from J, with 6 bases between. The CDR3 loop is CASILDTEAFF. The CDR3 bases are TGTGCCAGCATACTCGACACTGAAGCTTTCTTT.

Written as DNA, the CDR3 is TGTGCCAGCAGCTTCGGCATAAGAACAGGTTTCACCGGGGAGCTGTTTTTT. It encodes CASSFGIRTGFTGELFF. The V gene is TRBV7-9, the J gene TRBJ2-2, with D perhaps matching TRBD1 (5 bases). The CDR3 spans 17 residues. Between the trimmed V and J ends, which lost 3 bases and 4 bases, there was a span of 18 bases. CDR1 is SEHNR, CDR2 FQNEAQ, per germline (reference sequence).

The chain employs TRBV4-1 and TRBJ1-1; TRBD1 might be the D (6 bases). With 1 base removed from V and 9 bases from J, the gap between germline ends came to 15 bases. The CDR3 covers 14 residues. The germline V gene has CDR1 MGHRA and CDR2 YSYEKL. The CDR3 DNA reads as TGCGCCAGCAGCCAAGCGGTTGGGACACTGAAAGCTTTCTTT. Translation: CASSQAVGTLKAFF.

The chain links TRBV30 to TRBJ1-6; 8 nucleotides agree with TRBD1. Trimming removed 4 bases from V and 7 bases from J; junction bases left unmatched: 15. The CDR3 sequence is 17 residues long. Per germline, CDR1 GTSNPN and CDR2 SVGIG (reference sequence). This CDR3 reads CAWTSRTGSLLNSPLHF. The CDR3 DNA reads as TGTGCCTGGACCTCGCGGACAGGGTCTCTTCTGAATTCACCCCTCCACTTT.

The chain couples TRBV5-1 to TRBJ2-2; the match to TRBD2 covers 14 bases. The CDR3 is made up of 16 amino acids. V lost 2 bases, J lost 4 bases, and 1 base stayed unmatched. CDR1 and CDR2 (germline): SGHRS, YFSETQ. The CDR3 loop is CASSFGTSGSTGELFF. CDR3 in DNA: TGCGCCAGCAGCTTTGGGACTAGCGGGAGCACCGGGGAGCTGTTTTTT. Looking up the rest from reference TRBV5-1 and TRBJ2-2 gives the full variable domain: KAGVTQTPRYLIKTRGQQVTLSCSPISGHRSVSWYQQTPGQGLQFLFEYFSETQRNKGNFPGRFSGRQFSNSRSEMNVSTLELGDSALYLCASSFGTSGSTGELFFGEGSRLTVL.

The chain links TRBV29-1 to TRBJ1-3; D is ambiguous. This CDR3 is built from 12 residues. Trimming took off 4 bases at V and 2 bases at J, with 6 bases between the two ends. The germline V gene has CDR1 SQVTM and CDR2 ANQGSEA. For the CDR3, the DNA is TGCAGCGTTGCACAGCCTGGAAACACCATATATTTT. Translation gives CSVAQPGNTIYF.

This clone appeared a few times. The chain joins TRBV2 to TRBJ2-1, with TRBD2 identical over 9 bases. J gave up 4 bases and V 0 bases, and 4 bases lay outside the gene matches. The V gene's germline CDR1 is SNHLY and CDR2 FYNNEI. This CDR3 region has 16 residues. The CDR3 loop reads CASSEARTSGYNEQFF. The CDR3 DNA is TGTGCCAGCAGTGAAGCGCGCACTAGCGGGTACAATGAGCAGTTCTTC.

The gene calls are TRBV28 and TRBJ1-2; D possibly corresponds to TRBD1 (5 bases). The V and J ends lost 10 bases and 4 bases respectively, with 10 bases between them. Per germline, CDR1 MDHEN and CDR2 SYDVKM. The CDR3 totals 11 residues. CDR3 DNA sequence: TGTGCCACCTACAGGACCTATGGCTACACCTTC. Its translation is CATYRTYGYTF.

V and J are TRBV19 and TRBJ1-3; D is unresolved. There are 16 residues in the CDR3. The V end was cut by 5 bases, the J end by 0 bases, with 14 bases between. CDR1 and CDR2 (germline): LNHDA, SQIVND (reference sequence). The CDR3, as DNA: TGTGCCAGTAGTGTCTGGACTGGGGACTCTGGAAACACCATATATTTT. It specifies CASSVWTGDSGNTIYF.

The rearrangement uses TRBV5-4 and TRBJ1-1, with D possibly matching TRBD1 (6 bases). V lost 8 bases to trimming and J lost 0 bases, with 11 bases between them. The CDR3 consists of 13 residues. Germline lookup yields CDR1 SGHNT and CDR2 YYREEE (reference sequence). The CDR3 nucleotides read TGTGCCAGTACCCAGGGGTTGAACACTGAAGCTTTCTTT. This translates into CASTQGLNTEAFF.

The CDR3 here is CASSFLASGGVSGSTDTQYF. The CDR3 DNA reads as TGTGCCAGCAGTTTTTTGGCTAGCGGGGGGGTTTCGGGTAGCACAGATACGCAGTATTTT. This chain links TRBV28 with TRBJ2-3; 12 nucleotides match TRBD2. CDR3 length: 20 residues. Germline-derived CDR1 and CDR2 are MDHEN and SYDVKM. Losses at the gene ends were 3 bases for V and 0 bases for J; bases not matched to a gene: 13.

The gene calls are TRBV28 and TRBJ1-2; D is unresolved. The CDR3 covers 12 residues. Trimming cost V 4 bases and J 7 bases, with 10 bases left between them. Germline V CDR1 and CDR2: MDHEN, SYDVKM. The CDR3 coding sequence is TGTGCCAGCAGTTCGTCCCAGGCTGGCTACACCTTC. This encodes CASSSSQAGYTF.

The V and J genes are TRBV27 and TRBJ2-7; 10 bases agree with TRBD1. J was trimmed by 5 bases and V by 7 bases; bases with no gene match: 2. The CDR3 spans 12 residues. Germline CDR1 is MNHEY and CDR2 is SMNVEV (reference sequence). CDR3 amino acids: CASKTGGHEQYF. CDR3 nucleotides: TGTGCCAGCAAGACAGGGGGCCACGAGCAGTACTTC.

The rearrangement uses TRBV5-1 and TRBJ2-1, with D perhaps matching TRBD2 (6 bases). Germline CDR1 is SGHRS and CDR2 is YFSETQ. Trimming left V 1 base short and J 0 bases short, with 14 bases between. CDR3 length: 17 amino acids. This CDR3 is CASSLRPVGSSYNEQFF. CDR3 sequence (DNA): TGCGCCAGCAGCTTGAGGCCGGTCGGGAGCTCCTACAATGAGCAGTTCTTC. The full variable domain, rest sourced from reference TRBV5-1 and TRBJ2-1, is KAGVTQTPRYLIKTRGQQVTLSCSPISGHRSVSWYQQTPGQGLQFLFEYFSETQRNKGNFPGRFSGRQFSNSRSEMNVSTLELGDSALYLCASSLRPVGSSYNEQFFGPGTRLTVL.

This chain uses TRBV27 with TRBJ2-7; no definite D call. V shed 2 bases and J shed 1 base, with 6 bases lying between them. Germline V CDR1 and CDR2: MNHEY, SMNVEV (reference sequence). The CDR3 sequence is 13 residues long. The chain's CDR3 is CASSLAESYEQYF. The CDR3 coding sequence is TGTGCCAGCAGTTTAGCGGAATCCTACGAGCAGTACTTC.

This rearrangement joins TRBV6-5 to TRBJ2-5, with TRBD1 matching over 7 bases. Germline loops: CDR1 MNHEY, CDR2 SVGAGI. With V trimmed by 6 bases and J by 2 bases, 6 bases remained unmatched. This CDR3 has 14 amino acids. This chain's CDR3 is CASSPPGQQETQYF. CDR3 nucleotides: TGTGCCAGCAGCCCCCCGGGACAGCAAGAGACCCAGTACTTC.

This chain uses TRBV16 with TRBJ1-2; D is possibly TRBD1 (5 bases). The CDR3 extends over 19 amino acids. CDR1 is KGHSY, CDR2 FQNENV, per germline. Trimming cost V 1 base and J 1 base, with 22 bases left between them. CDR3 loop: CASSQYGTHRMHINYGYTF. The DNA for the CDR3 is TGTGCCAGCAGCCAATATGGGACTCACCGGATGCATATTAACTATGGCTACACCTTC.

This chain connects TRBV7-9 to TRBJ2-5, with a weak D call TRBD2 (6 bases). In germline, CDR1 is SEHNR, CDR2 FQNEAQ (reference sequence). Deletions cut 5 bases from V and 2 bases from J, with 15 bases between. The CDR3 runs to 15 residues. Here the CDR3 reads CASSHTREFQETQYF. CDR3 coding DNA: TGTGCCAGCAGCCATACTCGGGAGTTTCAAGAGACCCAGTACTTC.